This entry concerns a single TCR beta chain. Its antigen is still unknown. Indicated treatment: roughly 11-day PBMC culture with coronavirus spike peptide pools or control peptides (ViraFEST assay). ViraFEST used peptide pools to expand antigen-specific T cells and subsequently sequenced their TCRs. IL-2 at roughly 9.2 IU/ml and peptide pools at roughly 10 ug/ml were added to PBMCs cultured at roughly 2 million per well. This CDR3 has 12 residues. The germline gives CDR1 SQVTM, CDR2 ANQGSEA. The ends were cut back, 6 bases at V and 8 bases at J, with 13 bases in the middle. The sample belongs to a study of vaccination and CD4 T cells after COVID-19. Study-level results: It was found that, in convalescent patients, 304 of 307 vaccine-specific clones were spike mono-reactive.

An Oncomine TCR Beta short-read assay was used to sequence the DNA from cultured CD4+ T cells. TCRdb re-analysed the PCR reads in MiXCR, keeping a single row per CDR3 protein. The repertoire holds about 14,000 distinct CDR3 sequences, about 54% seen once, with more than 9% in the top ten. The chain combines TRBV29-1 with TRBJ1-4, with a tentative D call TRBD1 (6 bases). This receptor was obtained from a human donor who had recovered from COVID-19. Sequenced input: CD4+ T cells from blood, cultured in vitro. The CDR3 DNA is TGCAGCGTGGGAGGGGGGGTAGAAAAACTGTTTTTT. Protein product: CSVGGGVEKLFF. The full variable domain, completed using reference TRBV29-1 and TRBJ1-4, is SAVISQKPSRDICQRGTSLTIQCQVDSQVTMMFWYRQQPGQSLTLIATANQGSEATYESGFVIDKFPISRPNLTFSTLTVSNMSPEDSSIYLCSVGGGVEKLFFGSGTQLSVL.